The rows below give T cell receptor beta chains drawn from one sample of a study of cytomegalovirus exposure and HLA in healthy donors. TCRdb's copy holds only in-frame clones and misses some; the assay was immunoSEQ multiplex PCR. The sample shows about 90,000 clones, nearly 80% of them seen only once. The sample taken for sequencing was PBMCs. All receptors come from a woman aged 40 to 55 in good health and CMV-seropositive. The CDR3 runs from the conserved cysteine through the conserved F or W. The D gene is left open where the match is weak. Not all rows give a size; the values are once, few, many and, for expanded clones, a class.

NA	TRBV2	TRBD2	TRBJ2-1	CASSDGTSGNEQFF	TGTGCCAGCAGCGATGGGACTAGCGGAAATGAGCAGTTCTTC
NA	TRBV6-6	TRBD1	TRBJ1-3	CASKITGDSGNTIYF	TGTGCCAGCAAGATTACAGGGGATTCTGGAAACACCATATATTTT
once	TRBV4-3	NA	TRBJ1-2	CASSQVRAGSGGYTF	TGCGCCAGCAGCCAAGTGAGGGCGGGATCGGGAGGCTACACCTTC
once	TRBV28	NA	TRBJ1-5	CASSLLGHPSNQPQHF	TGTGCCAGCAGTCTGCTCGGACATCCTAGCAATCAGCCCCAGCATTTT
NA	TRBV4-2	TRBD2	TRBJ2-5	CASSQDSGGSETQYF	TGTGCCAGCAGCCAAGATTCCGGGGGGTCGGAGACCCAGTACTTC
NA	TRBV1	NA	TRBJ1-2	CTSSQEQQGNYGYTF	TGCACCAGCAGCCAAGAACAACAGGGTAACTATGGCTACACCTTC
few	TRBV4-3	TRBD2	TRBJ2-7	CASSQDVAGGFGEQYF	TGCGCCAGCAGCCAAGATGTAGCGGGAGGCTTTGGTGAGCAGTACTTC
NA	TRBV28	TRBD1	TRBJ1-2	CASSPGQGDYTF	TGTGCCAGCAGTCCCGGACAGGGGGACTACACCTTC
NA	TRBV7-2	TRBD1	TRBJ1-1	CASSPDGTGGTEAFF	TGTGCCAGCAGCCCCGACGGGACAGGGGGCACTGAAGCTTTCTTT
once	TRBV10-3	NA	TRBJ1-1	CAITGHNTEAFF	TGTGCCATCACGGGACATAACACTGAAGCTTTCTTT
NA	TRBV30	TRBD1	TRBJ1-2	CAEIQGTGYGYTF	TGTGCCGAGATACAGGGGACGGGCTATGGCTACACCTTC
NA	TRBV10-2	TRBD2	TRBJ2-7	CASRKRERFYEQYF	TGCGCCAGCAGGAAGCGGGAACGGTTCTACGAGCAGTACTTC
NA	TRBV7-2	NA	TRBJ2-7	CASSSPPIIGEQYF	TGTGCCAGCAGCTCACCCCCCATCATCGGCGAGCAGTACTTC
few	TRBV15	NA	TRBJ1-3	CATSRDRGTGNTIYF	TGTGCCACCAGCAGAGATAGGGGGACCGGAAACACCATATATTTT
NA	TRBV23-1	TRBD1	TRBJ2-7	CASIRTRDRDYEQYF	TGCGCCAGCATCCGCACCCGGGACAGGGACTACGAGCAGTACTTC
once	TRBV7-2	TRBD2	TRBJ2-7	CASSPQRGSSYEQYF	TGTGCCAGCAGCCCGCAGCGGGGGAGCTCCTACGAGCAGTACTTC
once	TRBV4-3	NA	TRBJ1-2	CASSLLLGLGRRANYGYTF	TGCGCCAGCAGTCTCCTGCTCGGTCTGGGGCGGAGAGCTAACTATGGCTACACCTTC
NA	TRBV28	NA	TRBJ1-1	CASSFSAGGRTEAFF	TGTGCCAGCAGTTTCTCCGCTGGGGGCCGGACTGAAGCTTTCTTT
NA	TRBV14	NA	TRBJ1-2	CASSQRGADGYTF	TGTGCCAGCAGCCAAAGGGGCGCGGATGGCTACACCTTC
NA	TRBV29-1	NA	TRBJ2-3	CSVERLVPDTQYF	TGCAGCGTTGAAAGGCTAGTTCCAGATACGCAGTATTTT
NA	TRBV9	NA	TRBJ1-1	CASSPQGATEAFF	TGTGCCAGCAGCCCTCAGGGCGCCACTGAAGCTTTCTTT
NA	TRBV7-9	NA	TRBJ1-5	CASSQDSHSNQPQHF	TGTGCCAGCAGCCAGGACAGTCATAGCAATCAGCCCCAGCATTTT
NA	TRBV5-1	TRBD2	TRBJ2-7	CASHASGEIYEQYF	TGCGCCAGCCACGCTAGCGGAGAGATTTACGAGCAGTACTTC
NA	TRBV2	NA	TRBJ1-5	CASSDSTISNQSQHF	TGTGCCAGCAGCGACAGTACTATTAGCAATCAGTCCCAGCATTTT
medium-sized	TRBV19	NA	TRBJ1-4	CASSIPMGRVEKLFF	TGTGCCAGTAGTATCCCGATGGGGCGAGTAGAAAAACTGTTTTTT
NA	TRBV11-2	TRBD2	TRBJ2-7	CASSLEGGVAGGEGEQYF	TGTGCCAGCAGCTTAGAGGGGGGCGTGGCGGGAGGGGAAGGCGAGCAGTACTTC
NA	TRBV5-1	NA	TRBJ1-1	CASSLVDGVEAFF	TGCGCCAGCAGCTTGGTGGACGGGGTTGAAGCTTTCTTT
NA	TRBV4-2	TRBD1	TRBJ1-1	CASSHEQGRTEAFF	TGTGCCAGCAGCCATGAACAGGGGCGCACTGAAGCTTTCTTT
few	TRBV6-5	NA	TRBJ2-2	CASSYLPSVTGELFF	TGTGCCAGCAGTTACCTTCCTAGCGTAACCGGGGAGCTGTTTTTT
NA	TRBV19	NA	TRBJ2-7	CASSSLGQGTYEQYF	TGTGCCAGTAGTAGCCTGGGGCAGGGGACCTACGAGCAGTACTTC
NA	TRBV6-5	NA	TRBJ2-7	CASSYSYRADEQYF	TGTGCCAGCAGTTACTCGTACAGGGCCGACGAGCAGTACTTC
NA	TRBV7-9	NA	TRBJ2-1	CASSFASDEQFF	TGTGCCAGCAGCTTCGCTAGCGATGAGCAGTTCTTC
NA	TRBV7-2	NA	TRBJ2-4	CASSPGTQLAKNIQYF	TGTGCCAGCAGCCCCGGGACTCAATTAGCCAAAAACATCCAGTACTTC
NA	TRBV18	TRBD2	TRBJ2-7	CASSLGLAGDEQYF	TGTGCCAGCTCACTAGGACTAGCGGGAGACGAGCAGTACTTC
NA	TRBV28	NA	TRBJ2-3	CASTGGSDTQYF	TGTGCCAGCACTGGGGGCTCAGATACGCAGTATTTT
NA	TRBV5-4	TRBD1	TRBJ1-5	CASSLAGTGNNQPQHF	TGTGCCAGCAGCTTGGCCGGGACAGGGAACAATCAGCCCCAGCATTTT
NA	TRBV6-4	NA	TRBJ1-2	CASSDQGYGYTF	TGTGCCAGCAGTGACCAGGGCTATGGCTACACCTTC
NA	TRBV7-8	NA	TRBJ1-2	CASSLRPGGIEGYTF	TGTGCCAGCAGCTTAAGACCTGGAGGGATTGAGGGCTACACCTTC
few	TRBV7-9	TRBD1	TRBJ2-7	CASSQDRDSYYEQYF	TGCGCCAGCAGCCAAGATAGGGACAGCTACTACGAGCAGTACTTC
NA	TRBV29-1	NA	TRBJ1-2	CSVEEVGPYGYTF	TGCAGCGTTGAAGAGGTGGGGCCTTATGGCTACACCTTC
once	TRBV21-1	NA	TRBJ2-2	CASSPWLFGQGYRGAVF	TGTGCCAGCAGCCCCTGGCTATTTGGACAGGGATACCGGGGAGCTGTTTTT
NA	TRBV10-1	NA	TRBJ1-2	CASSHSRNRADYGYTF	TGCGCCAGCAGCCACTCTCGGAACAGGGCTGACTATGGCTACACCTTC
NA	TRBV7-3	TRBD2	TRBJ2-2	CASSPRTSGGELFF	TGTGCCAGCAGCCCCCGGACTAGCGGAGGGGAGCTGTTTTTT
NA	TRBV12-5	TRBD1	TRBJ2-7	CASGVGQGAYEQYF	TGTGCTAGTGGTGTGGGACAGGGCGCCTACGAGCAGTACTTC
NA	TRBV7-2	NA	TRBJ2-5	CASSLNQGGQETQYF	TGTGCCAGCAGCTTAAATCAGGGAGGACAAGAGACCCAGTACTTC
NA	TRBV19	NA	TRBJ1-4	CASRTARRAEEKLFF	TGTGCCAGTAGGACAGCTCGGCGCGCGGAAGAAAAACTGTTTTTT
NA	TRBV2	NA	TRBJ2-5	CASIKDREKTQYF	TGTGCCAGCATCAAGGACAGAGAGAAGACCCAGTACTTC